A selection of T cell receptor beta chains follows, all from one sample in a study of blood T cell repertoires in COVID-19. TCRdb keeps only in-frame clones here, not all; method: immunoSEQ multiplex PCR. The sample lists 130,000 or so clones, about 80% seen once, with approximately 9.1% in the top ten. The sequenced sample was PBMCs or T cells enriched from blood (not recorded which). The receptor source for this set is a man in his forties or fifties who had recovered from COVID-19. Both conserved end residues are part of each CDR3. D genes are given only for firm matches. Rows give clone size only sometimes, using once, few, many, or a class for an expanded clone.

CDR3 length: 16
D gene: NA
J gene: TRBJ1-2
clone size: NA
V gene: TRBV28
CDR3 DNA: TGTGCCAGCACCCACACCTTACAGGGAACGGCCTATGGCTACACCTTC
CDR3 protein: CASTHTLQGTAYGYTF

CDR3 length: 14
D gene: NA
J gene: TRBJ2-7
clone size: NA
V gene: TRBV11-2
CDR3 DNA: TGTGCCAGCAGCTCAATGACAGATTCCTACGAGCAGTACTTC
CDR3 protein: CASSSMTDSYEQYF

CDR3 length: 18
D gene: TRBD1
J gene: TRBJ1-2
clone size: NA
V gene: TRBV19
CDR3 DNA: TGTGCCAGTAGAATATCGGGACAGGGGACCTTCGACAACTATGGCTACACCTTC
CDR3 protein: CASRISGQGTFDNYGYTF

CDR3 length: 14
D gene: NA
J gene: TRBJ1-4
clone size: few
V gene: TRBV27
CDR3 DNA: TGTGCCAGCAGACAGAACAGGGACAATGAAAAACTGTTTTTT
CDR3 protein: CASRQNRDNEKLFF

CDR3 length: 15
D gene: NA
J gene: TRBJ1-1
clone size: NA
V gene: TRBV13
CDR3 DNA: TGTGCCAGCAGCCAGAGAGGGGGGGCGAACACTGAAGCTTTCTTT
CDR3 protein: CASSQRGGANTEAFF

CDR3 length: 16
D gene: NA
J gene: TRBJ2-7
clone size: few
V gene: TRBV6-1
CDR3 DNA: TGTGCCAGCAGTGAATTAGGGCAGGGGATCACCTACGAGCAGTACTTC
CDR3 protein: CASSELGQGITYEQYF

CDR3 length: 15
D gene: NA
J gene: TRBJ1-6
clone size: NA
V gene: TRBV7-7
CDR3 DNA: TGTGCTAGCACCCTTCCCGGGAACCCTAATTCACCCCTCCACTTT
CDR3 protein: CASTLPGNPNSPLHF

CDR3 length: 14
D gene: NA
J gene: TRBJ2-7
clone size: NA
V gene: TRBV7-2
CDR3 DNA: TGTGCCAGCAGCTTAGAGGTAGCGCCGCGCGAGCAGTACTTC
CDR3 protein: CASSLEVAPREQYF

CDR3 length: 18
D gene: TRBD2
J gene: TRBJ2-2
clone size: NA
V gene: TRBV15
CDR3 DNA: TGTGCCACCAGCAGAGTCGGGAGCGGGGGGGTTAACACCGGGGAGCTGTTTTTT
CDR3 protein: CATSRVGSGGVNTGELFF

CDR3 length: 16
D gene: TRBD1
J gene: TRBJ1-1
clone size: NA
V gene: TRBV24-1
CDR3 DNA: TGTGCCACCAGTGATTTACAGGGGCCCCCGAACACTGAAGCTTTCTTT
CDR3 protein: CATSDLQGPPNTEAFF

CDR3 length: 15
D gene: NA
J gene: TRBJ1-5
clone size: few
V gene: TRBV28
CDR3 DNA: TGTGCCAGCAGATCACACCAGGGAATCAATCAGCCCCAGCATTTT
CDR3 protein: CASRSHQGINQPQHF

CDR3 length: 13
D gene: NA
J gene: TRBJ2-7
clone size: NA
V gene: TRBV28
CDR3 DNA: TGTGCCAGCAGTTTTTTGCTGGAGGGCGAGCAGTACTTC
CDR3 protein: CASSFLLEGEQYF

CDR3 length: 16
D gene: NA
J gene: TRBJ2-5
clone size: NA
V gene: TRBV7-8
CDR3 DNA: TGTGCCAGCAGCCCAAACTCCGGACAACTCTACGAGACCCAGTACTTC
CDR3 protein: CASSPNSGQLYETQYF

CDR3 length: 14
D gene: TRBD1
J gene: TRBJ1-5
clone size: NA
V gene: TRBV7-8
CDR3 DNA: TGTGCCAGCAGCTCGGACAGGGAGAGGCAGCCCCAGCATTTT
CDR3 protein: CASSSDRERQPQHF

CDR3 length: 15
D gene: TRBD1
J gene: TRBJ1-6
clone size: NA
V gene: TRBV6-5
CDR3 DNA: TGTGCCAGCACCCGGACAGGGGGCCTAAATTCACCCCTCCACTTT
CDR3 protein: CASTRTGGLNSPLHF

CDR3 length: 16
D gene: TRBD1
J gene: TRBJ1-1
clone size: NA
V gene: TRBV18
CDR3 DNA: TGTGCCAGCTCACCAAGGGGGACAGGGTCCGGGACTGAAGCTTTCTTT
CDR3 protein: CASSPRGTGSGTEAFF

CDR3 length: 14
D gene: NA
J gene: TRBJ1-2
clone size: NA
V gene: TRBV28
CDR3 DNA: TGTGCCAGCAGTTTTGGGGGGGCGTCGCCTGGCTACACCTTC
CDR3 protein: CASSFGGASPGYTF

CDR3 length: 17
D gene: TRBD1
J gene: TRBJ2-3
clone size: NA
V gene: TRBV11-3
CDR3 DNA: TGTGCCAGCAGCGCCACCGGGACAGCTTCTAGCACAGATACGCAGTATTTT
CDR3 protein: CASSATGTASSTDTQYF

CDR3 length: 16
D gene: NA
J gene: TRBJ1-3
clone size: NA
V gene: TRBV18
CDR3 DNA: TGTGCCAGCTCACAACCGGAGGTCGTGCCTGGAAACACCATATATTTT
CDR3 protein: CASSQPEVVPGNTIYF

CDR3 length: 16
D gene: TRBD2
J gene: TRBJ2-1
clone size: NA
V gene: TRBV2
CDR3 DNA: TGTGCCAGCAGCCGGGACAGGACTAGCGGGGGGGGTGAGCAGTTCTTC
CDR3 protein: CASSRDRTSGGGEQFF

CDR3 length: 14
D gene: NA
J gene: TRBJ2-7
clone size: NA
V gene: TRBV5-6
CDR3 DNA: TGTGCCAGCAGCTTGGGGACTACCTTTCGGGAGCAGTACTTC
CDR3 protein: CASSLGTTFREQYF

CDR3 length: 15
D gene: NA
J gene: TRBJ1-1
clone size: NA
V gene: TRBV5-8
CDR3 DNA: TGTGCCAGCAGCTTAATACAGGTCCTAAACACTGAAGCTTTCTTT
CDR3 protein: CASSLIQVLNTEAFF

CDR3 length: 17
D gene: TRBD2
J gene: TRBJ2-7
clone size: NA
V gene: TRBV6-2/TRBV6-3
CDR3 DNA: TGTGCCAGCAGTTACTTGCCTATGGCGGGGGGCTCCTACGAGCAGTACTTC
CDR3 protein: CASSYLPMAGGSYEQYF

CDR3 length: 15
D gene: TRBD1
J gene: TRBJ2-1
clone size: once
V gene: TRBV5-1
CDR3 DNA: TGCGCCAGCAGCGCGAGACAGGGACGGGGAGATGAGCAGTTCTTC
CDR3 protein: CASSARQGRGDEQFF

CDR3 length: 15
D gene: NA
J gene: TRBJ2-1
clone size: NA
V gene: TRBV11-3
CDR3 DNA: TGTGCCAGCAGCTTAGATCAGGAAACCTACAATGAGCAGTTCTTC
CDR3 protein: CASSLDQETYNEQFF

CDR3 length: 14
D gene: TRBD2
J gene: TRBJ2-7
clone size: NA
V gene: TRBV6-5
CDR3 DNA: TGTGCCAGCACTAGCGGGGGGCCCGTCTCCGAGCAGTACTTC
CDR3 protein: CASTSGGPVSEQYF

CDR3 length: 15
D gene: NA
J gene: TRBJ1-6
clone size: NA
V gene: TRBV9
CDR3 DNA: TGTGCCAGCAGCGTAACGGGACAAGACCGATCACCCCTCCACTTT
CDR3 protein: CASSVTGQDRSPLHF

CDR3 length: 16
D gene: NA
J gene: TRBJ2-3
clone size: NA
V gene: TRBV6-5
CDR3 DNA: TGTGCCAGCAGTTACTCCTCTGGGACTAGCACAGATACGCAGTATTTT
CDR3 protein: CASSYSSGTSTDTQYF

CDR3 length: 13
D gene: NA
J gene: TRBJ2-7
clone size: few
V gene: TRBV7-8
CDR3 DNA: TGTGCCAGCAGCTCAAGGCCAGGGTACGAGCAGTACTTC
CDR3 protein: CASSSRPGYEQYF

CDR3 length: 15
D gene: NA
J gene: TRBJ2-5
clone size: NA
V gene: TRBV6-6
CDR3 DNA: TGTGCCAGCAGTTACTTAGGACAGCTACAAGAGACCCAGTACTTC
CDR3 protein: CASSYLGQLQETQYF

CDR3 length: 15
D gene: NA
J gene: TRBJ1-5
clone size: NA
V gene: TRBV27
CDR3 DNA: TGTGCCAGCAGTGCTACAGGGTACGCAGAACAGCCCCAGCATTTT
CDR3 protein: CASSATGYAEQPQHF

CDR3 length: 16
D gene: NA
J gene: TRBJ1-4
clone size: NA
V gene: TRBV4-3
CDR3 DNA: TGCGCCAGCAGCCAAGATGGGCGCAGGGGTAGTGAAAAACTGTTTTTT
CDR3 protein: CASSQDGRRGSEKLFF